The 12 T cell receptor beta chains presented below share a single source sample, sequenced in a study of early T cells in non-severe SARS-CoV-2 infection. TCRdb called the 5' RACE reads again in MiXCR, with one record for every CDR3 protein. The sample has fewer than 75,000 distinct CDR3 sequences, about 19% seen once. The specimen comprised whole blood, sampled at baseline. These receptor sequences come from an adult who was a healthcare worker with PCR-confirmed SARS-CoV-2 infection or an uninfected control (not recorded which).

This clonotype was observed at least ten times. CDR3 nucleotide sequence: TGCGCCAGCAGCCCTACCCGGACTAGCGGGGGACCCTGGGGACTGTTTTTT. The encoded protein is CASSPTRTSGGPWGLFF. This chain connects TRBV4-1 to TRBJ2-2; 13 bases fit TRBD2. The germline CDR1 and CDR2 sequences are MGHRA and YSYEKL. The CDR3 totals 17 residues. The V segment lost 4 bases and the J segment 14 bases; nucleotides outside the gene matches: 16.

A few counts support this clonotype. This sequence joins TRBV3-1 and TRBJ2-2; D not resolved. CDR1 and CDR2 (germline): LGHDT, YNNKEL (reference sequence). V lost 0 bases, J lost 6 bases, and 5 bases lay in between. The CDR3 loop spans 13 amino acids. The DNA of the CDR3 is TGTGCCAGCAGCCAAGATAGGGCCGGGGAGCTGTTTTTT. It codes for CASSQDRAGELFF. The whole variable domain, remainder taken from reference TRBV3-1 and TRBJ2-2, is DTAVSQTPKYLVTQMGNDKSIKCEQNLGHDTMYWYKQDSKKFLKIMFSYNNKELIINETVPNRFSPKSPDKAHLNLHINSLELGDSAVYFCASSQDRAGELFFGEGSRLTVL.

The chain has TRBV7-3 and TRBJ2-4; 15 bases match TRBD2. Germline loops: CDR1 SGHTA, CDR2 FQGTGA. This CDR3 comprises 16 residues. V gave up 3 bases and J gave up 6 bases; unmatched junction bases: 3. CDR3 nucleotides: TGTGCCAGCAGCTTGGGACTAGCGGGGGGAGGAAACATTCAGTACTTC. Its protein is CASSLGLAGGGNIQYF.

This clonotype appeared a few times. The chain combines TRBV5-5 with TRBJ1-1; D perhaps matches TRBD1 (5 bases). The CDR3 loop spans 14 amino acids. Germline-derived CDR1 and CDR2 are SGHKS and YYEKEE (reference sequence). V was cut by 5 bases and J by 5 bases, with 16 bases left in between. CDR3 loop: CASRGDPGGTEAFF. CDR3 DNA sequence: TGTGCCAGCAGGGGGGACCCCGGAGGGACTGAAGCTTTCTTT.

The table lists this clonotype with a few counts. The CDR3 DNA is TGTGCCAGCAGCCAAACAGGGAAAGATACGCAGTATTTT. Protein: CASSQTGKDTQYF. The chain recombines TRBV3-1 with TRBJ2-3; D possibly corresponds to TRBD1 (6 bases). CDR1 and CDR2 (germline): LGHDT, YNNKEL (reference sequence). The CDR3 has 13 amino acids. Trimming took off 2 bases at V and 5 bases at J, with 8 bases between the two ends.

This sequence joins TRBV5-5 and TRBJ2-2; 8 bases are shared with TRBD2. The CDR3 runs 15 residues. J lost 4 bases, V lost 5 bases, and 7 bases had no gene match. Germline V CDR1 and CDR2: SGHKS, YYEKEE (reference sequence). The DNA of the CDR3 is TGTGCCAGCAGTCCGGGACTAGGGCGCACCGGGGAGCTGTTTTTT. It specifies CASSPGLGRTGELFF.

The chain is built from TRBV7-9 and TRBJ2-1; D gene uncertain. This CDR3 is 16 amino acids long. Germline loops: CDR1 SEHNR, CDR2 FQNEAQ (reference sequence). Trimming removed 1 base at V and 5 bases at J, with 15 bases between. CDR3 sequence: CASSLGGLPPNNEQFF. The CDR3 region has the DNA TGTGCCAGCAGCTTAGGTGGGCTGCCCCCGAACAATGAGCAGTTCTTC.

This clonotype has only a few counts. J is TRBJ2-1 and V is TRBV7-9; 7 bases match TRBD2. This CDR3 comprises 17 residues. CDR1 and CDR2 from the germline V gene are SEHNR and FQNEAQ (reference sequence). V lost 5 bases, J lost 5 bases, and 15 bases stayed unmatched. The CDR3 sequence: CASSPAGGAGYHNEQFF. The CDR3 DNA is TGTGCCAGCAGCCCTGCCGGGGGAGCGGGGTATCACAATGAGCAGTTCTTC.

J is TRBJ2-3 and V is TRBV9; D might be TRBD1 or TRBD2, each matching 6 bases. The CDR3 runs to 15 residues. V shed 3 bases and J shed 3 bases, with 14 bases lying between them. CDR1 is SGDLS, CDR2 YYNGEE, per germline. The CDR3 sequence is CASSADRGGTDTQYF. DNA of the CDR3: TGTGCCAGCAGCGCGGACAGAGGAGGGACAGATACGCAGTATTTT.

The gene calls are TRBV6-6 and TRBJ2-7; 7 bases are shared with TRBD1. The CDR3 sequence is 14 residues long. Germline V CDR1 and CDR2: MNHNY, SVGAGI (reference sequence). V gave up 9 bases and J gave up 3 bases; unmatched junction bases: 11. In nucleotides, the CDR3 is TGTGCCAGTAAACCGGGACAGTTGGGCTACGAGCAGTACTTC. Its protein is CASKPGQLGYEQYF.

The rearrangement joins TRBV4-2 to TRBJ1-1; D remains ambiguous. V gave up 1 base and J gave up 6 bases, with 9 bases separating them. CDR1 LGHNA and CDR2 YNFKEQ come from the germline V gene. The CDR3 length is 13 residues. The CDR3 sequence is CASSQAGRSEAFF. CDR3 nucleotide sequence: TGTGCCAGCAGCCAAGCAGGTCGTTCTGAAGCTTTCTTT.

This clonotype was counted a few times. The V gene is TRBV6-6, the J gene TRBJ2-3; TRBD2 matches at 10 bases. The CDR3 is made up of 15 amino acids. J was trimmed by 0 bases and V by 8 bases; bases with no gene match: 5. Germline CDR1 reads MNHNY; CDR2 reads SVGAGI (reference sequence). The CDR3 nucleotides are TGTGCCAGCGTTAGCGGGGGGCGGAGCACAGATACGCAGTATTTT. Its translation: CASVSGGRSTDTQYF.